These T cell receptor beta chains were read from a single sample in a study of Graves' ophthalmopathy and Graves' hyperthyroidism. TCRdb passed the multiplex PCR reads through MiXCR, listing each CDR3 protein once. The repertoire has some 520,000 distinct CDR3 sequences, about an eighth of them found once; the top ten carry approximately 9.8%. Sequencing was done on a sample of blood. These receptors all stem from a woman aged 25 to 39 with Graves' ophthalmopathy. Both conserved end residues are part of each CDR3. A D gene is named only where the DNA matches it firmly. Clone size appears in some rows only: once, few, many, or a class for an expanded clone.

TRBJ1-2,many,14,TRBV2,NA,TGTGCCAGCAGTGCAGACCCGGAGGTCTATGGCTACACCTTC,CASSADPEVYGYTF
TRBJ1-2,many,11,TRBV5-1,NA,TGCGCCAGCAGCAAAGGATATGGCTACACCTTC,CASSKGYGYTF
TRBJ2-7,NA,14,TRBV18,NA,TGTGCCAGCTCGCGACAGGAGAACCCCTACGAGCAGTACTTC,CASSRQENPYEQYF
TRBJ2-5,NA,14,TRBV5-5,NA,TGTGCCAGCAGCTTGTGGGGACCTCAAGAGACCCAGTACTTC,CASSLWGPQETQYF
TRBJ1-1,few,14,TRBV11-2,TRBD1,TGTGCCAGCGGCCTTAGACAGGGCCCCACTGAAGCTTTCTTT,CASGLRQGPTEAFF
TRBJ1-3,few,16,TRBV29-1,NA,TGCAGCGTTGCGGGGGACGCGGGGGACTCTGGAAACACCATATATTTT,CSVAGDAGDSGNTIYF
TRBJ2-1,many,15,TRBV7-9,TRBD2,TGTGCCAGCAGTCCTAGCGGGAGGGCCACGAATGAGCAGTTCTTC,CASSPSGRATNEQFF
TRBJ2-6,many,13,TRBV28,NA,TGTGCCTCTCTCCTTTCTGGGGCCAACGTCCTGACTTTC,CASLLSGANVLTF
TRBJ1-1,many,14,TRBV5-1,NA,TGCGCCAGCAGCTTGGATGGGGTAAGGACTGAAGCTTTCTTT,CASSLDGVRTEAFF
TRBJ1-1,few,13,TRBV6-5,NA,TGTGCCAGCAGTTCCGGGGGGGGTTATCGGGCTTTCTTT,CASSSGGGYRAFF
TRBJ2-7,many,14,TRBV7-9,NA,TGTGCCAGCAAGGGCGGGCGGGACCCCTACGAGCAGTACTTC,CASKGGRDPYEQYF
TRBJ1-5,many,13,TRBV6-5,NA,TGTGCCAGCAGTTACTCCGGGACTCAGCCCCAGCATTTT,CASSYSGTQPQHF
TRBJ1-1,many,17,TRBV6-4,TRBD1,TGTGCCAGCAGTGAACTCGGCGGCACAGGGGGCGCAGTGGAGGCTTTCTTT,CASSELGGTGGAVEAFF
TRBJ2-7,NA,15,TRBV19,TRBD2,TGTGCCAGTAGTATGAGTCTAGCGGGGATATACGAGCAGTACTTC,CASSMSLAGIYEQYF
TRBJ2-7,many,15,TRBV6-1,NA,TGTGCCAGCATCCCTTTGGAGGCCACCCACTACGAGCAGTACTTC,CASIPLEATHYEQYF
TRBJ2-4,NA,15,TRBV5-1,TRBD1,TGCGCCAGCTCCCTGGGACAGGGGTTCGAAAACATTCAGTACTTC,CASSLGQGFENIQYF
TRBJ1-1,many,13,TRBV12-3/TRBV12-4,TRBD1,TGTGCCAGCAGCCAACAGGGGACGGCTGAAGCTTTCTTT,CASSQQGTAEAFF
TRBJ2-5,NA,14,TRBV6-1,TRBD1,TGTGCCAGCACCTTTGGACAGGGTAGAGAGACCCAGTACTTC,CASTFGQGRETQYF
TRBJ1-5,many,14,TRBV12-3/TRBV12-4,NA,TGTGCCAGCAGTTTTTCGGGTTGGGATCAGCCCCAGCATTTT,CASSFSGWDQPQHF
TRBJ1-1,many,12,TRBV6-5,NA,TGTGCCAGCAGTTCTCTGACCACCGGGGCTTTCTTT,CASSSLTTGAFF
TRBJ1-2,NA,14,TRBV29-1,TRBD1,TGCAGCGTTGAAGGCGGACAGGCAACCTATGGCTACACCTTC,CSVEGGQATYGYTF
TRBJ2-5,NA,11,TRBV7-2,NA,TGTGCCAGCACCCCGTCAGAGACCCAGTACTTC,CASTPSETQYF
TRBJ1-5,many,13,TRBV6-1,NA,TGTGCCAGCAGTGAAGTACCTTCGGCGCCCCAGCATTTT,CASSEVPSAPQHF
TRBJ1-3,few,13,TRBV30,NA,TGTGCCTGGAATCCGGGACTTGGAAACACCATATATTTT,CAWNPGLGNTIYF
TRBJ1-2,many,14,TRBV11-2,TRBD1,TGTGCCAGCAGCGTCCTGGGACAGGGTTGGGGCTACACCTTC,CASSVLGQGWGYTF
TRBJ1-3,many,14,TRBV6-1,NA,TGTGCCAGCAGGGAGACACATGGGGGAAACACCATATATTTT,CASRETHGGNTIYF
TRBJ1-2,NA,13,TRBV30,NA,TGTGCCTGGAGCTCTAGGGCGAACTATGGCTACACCTTC,CAWSSRANYGYTF
TRBJ2-7,many,14,TRBV5-1,NA,TGCGCCAGCAGCCCCAGAAGGGACTCCTACGAGCAGTACTTC,CASSPRRDSYEQYF
TRBJ2-7,many,15,TRBV28,NA,TGTGCCAGCAGTACCTCGACCCCGCAGGACTACGAGCAGTACTTC,CASSTSTPQDYEQYF
TRBJ2-2,many,15,TRBV6-1,TRBD1,TGTGCCAGCAGTGGAGCGGACAGGGGCACCGGGGAGCTGTTTTTT,CASSGADRGTGELFF
TRBJ2-7,many,15,TRBV5-4,TRBD2,TGTGCCAGCAGCGTAACTAGCGGGGGGGTTTACGAGCAGTACTTC,CASSVTSGGVYEQYF
TRBJ1-3,NA,20,TRBV10-1,NA,TGCGCCAGCAGTGAGTCGGACTCGAGGCCCGCACGGTGGGTTGGAAACACCATATATTTT,CASSESDSRPARWVGNTIYF
TRBJ1-1,many,14,TRBV6-1,TRBD1,TGTGCCAGCAGGACAGGGGGAAAGAACACTGAAGCTTTCTTT,CASRTGGKNTEAFF
TRBJ2-2,many,15,TRBV28,TRBD2,TGTGCCAGCAGGGAATTAGCGGGAGGGTCCGGGGAGCTGTTTTTT,CASRELAGGSGELFF
TRBJ2-5,few,14,TRBV13,NA,TGTGCCAGCAGATACCAGGGTTTCCAAGAGACCCAGTACTTC,CASRYQGFQETQYF
TRBJ1-5,NA,16,TRBV6-1,NA,TGTGCCAGCAGTGAAAGGGTGTCGTTTAGCAATCAGCCCCAGCATTTT,CASSERVSFSNQPQHF
TRBJ1-1,many,19,TRBV6-2/TRBV6-3,TRBD1,TGTGCCAGCAGTTACTCGTCCTATTACAGGGGACCAGAGAACACTGAAGCTTTCTTT,CASSYSSYYRGPENTEAFF
TRBJ2-7,many,13,TRBV27,NA,TGTGCCAGCAGTTTACAACAGGGAGGCGAGCAGTACTTC,CASSLQQGGEQYF
TRBJ1-1,many,13,TRBV20-1,NA,TGCAGTGCTAGAGTACATATGAACACTGAAGCTTTCTTT,CSARVHMNTEAFF
TRBJ2-7,NA,15,TRBV6-5,NA,TGTGCCAGCAGTTACTCCTCCGGGAGAGGCTACGAGCAGTACTTC,CASSYSSGRGYEQYF
TRBJ2-7,many,14,TRBV27,TRBD2,TGTGCCAGCACATCAACGGGGGGTTCCTACGAGCAGTACTTC,CASTSTGGSYEQYF
TRBJ2-4,NA,14,TRBV12-3/TRBV12-4,NA,TGTGCCAGCAGTTCCAGCGAAGCCAAAAACATTCAGTACTTC,CASSSSEAKNIQYF
TRBJ1-5,many,13,TRBV3-1,NA,TGTGCCAGCAGCCAAGCCAAAGCTCAGCCCCAGCATTTT,CASSQAKAQPQHF
TRBJ1-2,few,14,TRBV28,TRBD1,TGTGCCAGCAGCCGACAGACAGGGACCTATGGCTACACCTTC,CASSRQTGTYGYTF